This T cell receptor (beta chain) is from a study of T-cell reconstitution after alpha-beta-depleted transplantation in children. The CDR3 length is 13 residues. CDR1 and CDR2 (germline): SGHKS, YYEKEE (reference sequence). The ends were cut back, 5 bases at V and 9 bases at J, with 17 bases in the middle. Preparation of the TCRbeta library was carried out with unique molecular identifiers. TCRdb independently ran MiXCR on the PCR reads; one entry per CDR3 protein. The sample records around 360,000 distinct CDR3 sequences, about a tenth being singletons. The sequencing used PBMCs from the stem cell graft donor, collected from the stem cell graft. This chain uses TRBV5-5 with TRBJ1-1; perhaps TRBD1 as D (6 bases). The sequence came from a human donor who donated a stem cell graft to a child with acute lymphoblastic leukemia. The CDR3: CASSFSGADKAFF. The CDR3, as DNA: TGTGCCAGCAGTTTCTCAGGGGCTGATAAAGCTTTCTTT.